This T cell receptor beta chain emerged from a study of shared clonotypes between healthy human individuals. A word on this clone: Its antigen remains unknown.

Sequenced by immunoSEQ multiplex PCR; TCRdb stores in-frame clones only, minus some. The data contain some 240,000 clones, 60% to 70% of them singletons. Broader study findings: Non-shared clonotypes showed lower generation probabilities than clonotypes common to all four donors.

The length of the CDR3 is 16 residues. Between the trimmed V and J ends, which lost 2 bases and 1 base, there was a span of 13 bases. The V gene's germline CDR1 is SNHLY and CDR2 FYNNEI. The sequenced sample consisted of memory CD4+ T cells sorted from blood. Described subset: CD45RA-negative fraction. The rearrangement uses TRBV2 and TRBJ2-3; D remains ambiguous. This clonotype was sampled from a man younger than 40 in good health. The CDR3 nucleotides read TGTGCCAGCAGTGAACCCCGCGATGGGGGCACAGATACGCAGTATTTT. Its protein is CASSEPRDGGTDTQYF.